This T cell receptor beta chain was retrieved from a study of CD8 T cells in Susac syndrome. An input of roughly 0.45 to 1 ug of RNA was subjected to reverse transcription using random hexamers. MiXCR, applied by TCRdb to the immunoSEQ multiplex PCR reads, yields one record per CDR3 protein. Here the sample spans about 130,000 distinct CDR3 sequences, more than 75% being singletons. Sequencing was carried out using CD8+ T cells from PBMCs. The receptor's source is a human donor with multiple sclerosis.

CDR3 sequence (DNA): TGTGCCAGTAGTTCCCGGGACAGGGCCTACGAGCAGTACTTC. Encoded protein: CASSSRDRAYEQYF. The gene calls are TRBV19 and TRBJ2-7; 9 bases agree with TRBD1. The CDR3 totals 14 residues. With V trimmed by 5 bases and J by 2 bases, 4 bases remained unmatched. Per the germline V gene, CDR1 is LNHDA and CDR2 is SQIVND (reference sequence).